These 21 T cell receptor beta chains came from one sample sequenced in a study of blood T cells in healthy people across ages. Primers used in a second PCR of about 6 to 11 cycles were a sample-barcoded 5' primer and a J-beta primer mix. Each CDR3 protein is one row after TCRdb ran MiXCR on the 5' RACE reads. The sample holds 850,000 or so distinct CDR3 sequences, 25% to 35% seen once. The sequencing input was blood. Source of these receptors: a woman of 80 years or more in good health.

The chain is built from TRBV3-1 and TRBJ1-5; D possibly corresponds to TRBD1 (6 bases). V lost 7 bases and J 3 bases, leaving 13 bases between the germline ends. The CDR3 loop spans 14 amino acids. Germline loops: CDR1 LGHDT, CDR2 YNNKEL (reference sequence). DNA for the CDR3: TGTGCCAGCAACGAAACAGGGTTCAATCAGCCCCAGCATTTT. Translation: CASNETGFNQPQHF.

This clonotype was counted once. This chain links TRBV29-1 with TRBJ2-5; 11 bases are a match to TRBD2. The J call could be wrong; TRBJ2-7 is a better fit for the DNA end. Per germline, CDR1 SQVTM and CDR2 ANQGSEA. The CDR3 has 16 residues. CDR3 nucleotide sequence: TGCAGCGTTGAAGAGCCGCTAGCGGGAGGTGGCTACGAGCAGTACTTC. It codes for CSVEEPLAGGGYEQYF.

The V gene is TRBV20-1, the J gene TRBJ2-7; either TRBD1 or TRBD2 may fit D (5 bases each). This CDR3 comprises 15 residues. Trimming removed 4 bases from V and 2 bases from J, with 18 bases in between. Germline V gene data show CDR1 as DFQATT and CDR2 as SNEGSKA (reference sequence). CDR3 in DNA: TGCAGTGCTAAAGAATTCGGGACGAATCCCTACGAGCAGTACTTC. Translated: CSAKEFGTNPYEQYF.

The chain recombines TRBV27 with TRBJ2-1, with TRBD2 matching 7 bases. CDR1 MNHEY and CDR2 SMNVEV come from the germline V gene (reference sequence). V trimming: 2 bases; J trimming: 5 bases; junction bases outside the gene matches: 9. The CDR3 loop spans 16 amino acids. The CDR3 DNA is TGTGCCAGCAGTTTACGGTGGCTAGCGGAGCACAATGAGCAGTTCTTC. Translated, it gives CASSLRWLAEHNEQFF.

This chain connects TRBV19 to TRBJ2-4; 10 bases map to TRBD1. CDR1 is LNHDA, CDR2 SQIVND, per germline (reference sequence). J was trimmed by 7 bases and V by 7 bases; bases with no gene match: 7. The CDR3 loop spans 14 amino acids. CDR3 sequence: CASTSGQGGNIQYF. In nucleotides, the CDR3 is TGTGCCAGTACCTCCGGACAGGGGGGGAACATTCAGTACTTC.

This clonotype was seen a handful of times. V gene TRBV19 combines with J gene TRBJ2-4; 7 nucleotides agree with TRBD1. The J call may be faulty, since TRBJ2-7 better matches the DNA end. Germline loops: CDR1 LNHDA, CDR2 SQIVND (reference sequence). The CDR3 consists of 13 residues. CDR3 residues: CASSDRAGLEQYF. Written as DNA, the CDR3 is TGTGCCAGTAGTGACAGGGCTGGTCTCGAGCAGTACTTC.

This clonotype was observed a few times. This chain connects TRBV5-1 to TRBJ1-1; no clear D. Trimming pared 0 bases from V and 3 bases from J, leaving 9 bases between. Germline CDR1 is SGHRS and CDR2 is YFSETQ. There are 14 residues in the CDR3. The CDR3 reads CASSLGRFDTEAFF. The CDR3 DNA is TGCGCCAGCAGCTTGGGCAGATTCGACACTGAAGCTTTCTTT.

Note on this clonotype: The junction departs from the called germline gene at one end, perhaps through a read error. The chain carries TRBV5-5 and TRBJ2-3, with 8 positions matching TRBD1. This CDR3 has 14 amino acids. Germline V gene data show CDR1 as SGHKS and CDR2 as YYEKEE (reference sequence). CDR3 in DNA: TGTGCCGGCAGCTCTAGGACAGGGACAGATACGCAGTATTTT. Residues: CAGSSRTGTDTQYF.

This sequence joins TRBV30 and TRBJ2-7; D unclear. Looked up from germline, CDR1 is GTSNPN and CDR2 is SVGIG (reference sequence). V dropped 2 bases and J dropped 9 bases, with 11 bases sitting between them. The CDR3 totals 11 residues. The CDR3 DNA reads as TGTGCCTGGAGTACTTCGGTGGCGCAGTACTTC. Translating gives CAWSTSVAQYF.

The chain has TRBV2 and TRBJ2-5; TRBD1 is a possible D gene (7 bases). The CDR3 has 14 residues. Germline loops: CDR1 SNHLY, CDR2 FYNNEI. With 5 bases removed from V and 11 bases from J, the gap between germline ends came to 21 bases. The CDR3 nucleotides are TGTGCCAGCAGTCGACAGGGTGGGAGGAATGAGCAGTACTTC. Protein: CASSRQGGRNEQYF.

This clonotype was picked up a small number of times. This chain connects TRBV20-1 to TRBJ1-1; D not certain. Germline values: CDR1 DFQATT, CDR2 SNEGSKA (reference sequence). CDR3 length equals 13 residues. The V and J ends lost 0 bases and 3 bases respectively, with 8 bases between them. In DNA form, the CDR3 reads TGCAGTGCTAGAGACCTCGAGGACACTGAAGCTTTCTTT. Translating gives CSARDLEDTEAFF.

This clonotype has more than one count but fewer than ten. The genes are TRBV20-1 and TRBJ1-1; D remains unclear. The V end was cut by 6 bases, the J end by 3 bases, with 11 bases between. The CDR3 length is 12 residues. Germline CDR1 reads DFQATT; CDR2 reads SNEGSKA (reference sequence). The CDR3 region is CSARIYDTEAFF. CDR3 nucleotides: TGCAGTGCGCGAATTTACGACACTGAAGCTTTCTTT.

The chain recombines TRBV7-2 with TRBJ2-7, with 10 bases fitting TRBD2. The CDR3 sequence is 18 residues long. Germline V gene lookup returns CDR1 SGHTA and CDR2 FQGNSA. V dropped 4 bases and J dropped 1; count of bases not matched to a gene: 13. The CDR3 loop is CASSSQKRGGVGSYEQYF. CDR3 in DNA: TGTGCCAGCAGCTCGCAGAAGCGGGGGGGGGTAGGGTCCTACGAGCAGTACTTC.

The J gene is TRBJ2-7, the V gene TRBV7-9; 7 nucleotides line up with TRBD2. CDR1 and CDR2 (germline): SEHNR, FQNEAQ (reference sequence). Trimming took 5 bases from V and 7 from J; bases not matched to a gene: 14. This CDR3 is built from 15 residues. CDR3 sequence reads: CASSPGTTPLGEQYF. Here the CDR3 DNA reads TGTGCCAGCAGCCCAGGGACTACCCCTCTGGGAGAGCAGTACTTC.

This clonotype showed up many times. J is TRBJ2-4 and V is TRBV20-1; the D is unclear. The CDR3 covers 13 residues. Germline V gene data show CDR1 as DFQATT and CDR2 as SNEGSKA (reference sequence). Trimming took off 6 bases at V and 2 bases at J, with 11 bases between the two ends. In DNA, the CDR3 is TGCAGTGCGCCCCAGGAGACCAAAAACATTCAGTACTTC. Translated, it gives CSAPQETKNIQYF.

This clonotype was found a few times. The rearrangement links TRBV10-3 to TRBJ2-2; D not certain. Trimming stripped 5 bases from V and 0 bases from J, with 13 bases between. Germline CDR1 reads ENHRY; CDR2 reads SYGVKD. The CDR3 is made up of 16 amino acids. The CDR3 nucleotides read TGTGCCATCAGTAGGATGGTGGGAACGAACACCGGGGAGCTGTTTTTT. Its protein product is CAISRMVGTNTGELFF.

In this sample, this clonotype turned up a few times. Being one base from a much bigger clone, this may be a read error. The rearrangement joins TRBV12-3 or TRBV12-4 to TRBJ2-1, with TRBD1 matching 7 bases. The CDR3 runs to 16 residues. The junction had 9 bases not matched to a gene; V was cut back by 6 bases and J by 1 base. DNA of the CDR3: TGTGCCAGCAGCACCCAGACAGGGTGGTCCTACAATGAGCAGTTCTTC. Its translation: CASSTQTGWSYNEQFF.

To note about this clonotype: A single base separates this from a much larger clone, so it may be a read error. In DNA, the CDR3 is TGCGCCAGCAGCCGCGTACTAGGGGGAGATACGCAGTATTTT. Translated: CASSRVLGGDTQYF. V usage is TRBV4-3 and J usage is TRBJ2-3; TRBD1 is a possible D gene (6 bases). Trimming stripped 4 bases from V and 5 bases from J, with 13 bases between. Germline V gives CDR1 LGHNA, CDR2 YSLEER. The CDR3 totals 14 residues.

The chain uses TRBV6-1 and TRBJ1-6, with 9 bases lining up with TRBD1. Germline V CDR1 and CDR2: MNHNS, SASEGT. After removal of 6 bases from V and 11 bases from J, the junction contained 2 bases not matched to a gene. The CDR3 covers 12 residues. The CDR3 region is CASRGQGPPLHF. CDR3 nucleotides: TGTGCCAGCAGGGGACAGGGTCCACCCCTCCACTTT.

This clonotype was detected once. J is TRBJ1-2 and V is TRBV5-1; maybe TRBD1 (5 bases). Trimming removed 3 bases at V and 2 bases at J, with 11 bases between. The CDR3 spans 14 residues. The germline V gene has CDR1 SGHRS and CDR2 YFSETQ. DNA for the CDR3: TGCGCCAGCAGCTGGGAGGGGCGCAACTATGGCTACACCTTC. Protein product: CASSWEGRNYGYTF.

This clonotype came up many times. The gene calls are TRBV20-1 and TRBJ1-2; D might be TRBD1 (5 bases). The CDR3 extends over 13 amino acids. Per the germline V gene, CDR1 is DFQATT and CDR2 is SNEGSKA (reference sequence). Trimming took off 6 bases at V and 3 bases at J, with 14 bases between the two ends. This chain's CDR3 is CSASTGGHYGYTF. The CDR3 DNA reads TGCAGTGCAAGCACAGGTGGCCACTATGGCTACACCTTC.